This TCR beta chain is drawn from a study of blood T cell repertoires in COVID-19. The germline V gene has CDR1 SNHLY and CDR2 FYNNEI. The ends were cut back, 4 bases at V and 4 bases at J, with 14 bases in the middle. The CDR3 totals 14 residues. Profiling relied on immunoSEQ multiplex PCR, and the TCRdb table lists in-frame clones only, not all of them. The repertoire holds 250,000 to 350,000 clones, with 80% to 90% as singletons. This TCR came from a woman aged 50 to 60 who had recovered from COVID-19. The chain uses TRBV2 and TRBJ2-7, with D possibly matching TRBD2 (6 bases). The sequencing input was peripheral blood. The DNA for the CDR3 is TGTGCCAGCAGTGTCTTCGGGGACTCTTACGAGCAGTACTTC. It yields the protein CASSVFGDSYEQYF.